Given below is one T cell receptor beta chain in context. In the source study's methods: The assay estimated nucleated cells by amplifying reference gene primers. Clones were sequenced by immunoSEQ multiplex PCR, and TCRdb holds only the in-frame ones, with some missing. The DNA was the basis for D and trimming; V, J and clone size are from that table. Of 65,000 to 95,000 clones detected, 65% to 90% appear once; the ten largest clones hold under 25%. In germline, CDR1 is SNHLY, CDR2 FYNNEI. The CDR3 has 15 amino acids. Trimming removed 4 bases from V and 8 bases from J, with 17 bases in between. This specimen belongs to a study of blood T cell repertoires in COVID-19. Study context: The analysed material was cDNA or gDNA that came from T cells, B-cell-depleted T cells, or PBMCs.

V usage is TRBV2 and J usage is TRBJ2-2, with a possible D match to TRBD2 (5 bases). This clonotype originated in a woman aged 45 to 65 with acute or convalescent COVID-19. The sequencing input was peripheral blood. The CDR3 reads CASSVGYRGAGELFF. The CDR3 DNA sequence: TGTGCCAGCAGTGTAGGTTACCGGGGAGCTGGGGAGCTGTTTTTT.